This TCR beta chain was sequenced during a study of shared clonotypes between healthy human individuals. Looking at the study overall: Per donor, CD8 memory used one plate, CD8 naive used two, CD4 memory used three and CD4 naive used three.

The V gene lost 5 bases and the J gene lost 4 bases, with 11 bases spanning the gap. Germline V gene sequence: CDR1 WSHSY, CDR2 SAAADI. The CDR3 is 13 residues long. A remark on this clone: Its antigen is undetermined.

In the study's own analysis: For the immunoSEQ data, sequences were junction-only without quality scores, so filtering differed. The method was immunoSEQ multiplex PCR; TCRdb's version includes in-frame clones alone and lacks a portion of them. The V and J calls and clone size were taken over from that table, and D and trimming were inferred from the DNA. The sample carries some 2,100,000 clones, approximately 96% recorded once. Study results and caveats: Naive subsets tended to show greater estimated richness than memory subsets. Some naive CD4 clonotypes, 4% to 6%, turned up in common across several donors.

The sample comprised naive CD4+ T cells sorted from blood. Described subset: CD45RA+ positively selected. This receptor was taken from a young man in good health. V is TRBV10-2 and J is TRBJ1-2, with a possible D match to TRBD1 (6 bases). The CDR3 DNA follows: TGCGCCAGCAGTCACAGGGAGGGCTATGGCTACACCTTC. Translated: CASSHREGYGYTF.